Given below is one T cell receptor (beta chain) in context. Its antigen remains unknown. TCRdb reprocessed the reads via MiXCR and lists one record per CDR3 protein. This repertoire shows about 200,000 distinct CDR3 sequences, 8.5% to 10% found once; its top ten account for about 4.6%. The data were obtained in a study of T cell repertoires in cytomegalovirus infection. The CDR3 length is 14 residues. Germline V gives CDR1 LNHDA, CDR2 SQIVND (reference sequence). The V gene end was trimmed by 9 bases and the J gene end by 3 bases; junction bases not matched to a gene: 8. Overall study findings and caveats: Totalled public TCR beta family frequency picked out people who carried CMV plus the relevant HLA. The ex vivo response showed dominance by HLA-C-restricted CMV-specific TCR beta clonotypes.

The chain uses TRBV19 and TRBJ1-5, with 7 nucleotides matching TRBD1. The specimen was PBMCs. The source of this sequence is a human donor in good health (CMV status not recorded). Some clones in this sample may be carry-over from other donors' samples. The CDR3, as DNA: TGTGCCAGCGCGTTGACAGGGTTCAATCAGCCCCAGCATTTT. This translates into CASALTGFNQPQHF.